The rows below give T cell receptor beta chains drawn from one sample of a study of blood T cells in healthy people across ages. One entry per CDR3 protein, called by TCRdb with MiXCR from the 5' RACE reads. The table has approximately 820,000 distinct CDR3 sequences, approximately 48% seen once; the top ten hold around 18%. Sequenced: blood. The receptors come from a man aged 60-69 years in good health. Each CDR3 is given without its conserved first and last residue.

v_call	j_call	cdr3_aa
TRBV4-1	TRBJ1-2	ASSPRKVSYGYT
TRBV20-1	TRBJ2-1	SGKGSTGFGSDEQF
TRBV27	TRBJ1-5	ASREAGGNQPQH
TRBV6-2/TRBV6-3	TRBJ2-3	ATRTATDTQY
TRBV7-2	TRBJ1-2	ASSRTGPTYGYT
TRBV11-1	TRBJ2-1	ASSGGPHGNEQF
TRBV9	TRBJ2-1	ASSVGKRPATYNEQF
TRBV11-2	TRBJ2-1	ASSRSGGTINEQF
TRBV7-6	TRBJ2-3	ASSLGGRTSTDTQY
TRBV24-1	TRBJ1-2	ATSDFEGEGYT
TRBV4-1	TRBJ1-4	ASSQDPSQGVAEKLF
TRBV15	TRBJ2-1	ATASGPLGHNEQF
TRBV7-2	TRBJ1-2	ASSLAQGGIYGYT
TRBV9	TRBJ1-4	ASSVAPGASNEKLF
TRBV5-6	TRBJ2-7	ASSYFSDHEQY
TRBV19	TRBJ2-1	ASSRRGDNEQF
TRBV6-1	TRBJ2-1	ASTKTSGTYNEQF
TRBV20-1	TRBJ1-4	SAFSRAQEKLF
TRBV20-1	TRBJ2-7	SALNRDRGTHEQY
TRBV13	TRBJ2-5	ASSSTRQGETQY
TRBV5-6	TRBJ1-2	ASSRGTGAYYGYT
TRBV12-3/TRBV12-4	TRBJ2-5	ASSFQRGGETQY
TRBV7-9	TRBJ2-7	ASSRTGTSGGYSYEQY
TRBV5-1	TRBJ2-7	ASSPGQGRLNYEQY
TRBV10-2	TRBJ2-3	ASSESGPRGGTDTQY
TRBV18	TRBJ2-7	ASSLTEVSYEQY
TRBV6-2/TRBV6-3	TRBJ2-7	ASSYSRDGSYEQY
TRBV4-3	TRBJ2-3	ASSQEIGLAGVPDTQY
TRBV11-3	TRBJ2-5	ASSSPGQFQETQY
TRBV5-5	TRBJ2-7	ASSYGRSSYEQY
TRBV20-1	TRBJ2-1	SATQGAQNEQF
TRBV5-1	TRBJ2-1	SSSLGWNEQF
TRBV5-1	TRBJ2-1	ASSRGGQTEQF
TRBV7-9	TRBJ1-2	ASSKQGGVNYGYT
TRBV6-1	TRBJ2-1	ASSEAGSSVDEQF